This T cell receptor beta chain emerged from a study of CXCR3-negative and CXCR3-positive naive CD8 T cells. Study-level findings and limits: TRBV-TRBJ usage was alike in naive CXCR3-negative and CXCR3-positive cells but differed in memory cells.

Regarding this clonotype: Antigen: not known.

Preparation of TRB cDNA libraries relied on 5' RACE carrying UMI labels. TCRdb reworked the 5' RACE reads into one entry per CDR3 protein, no DNA. The sample spans about 58,000 distinct CDR3 sequences; the ten largest clones claim roughly 0.42%. The specimen sequenced was naive CXCR3- CD8+ T cells from blood. The subset denotes: CD45RO-CCR7+CD27+CD95- naive CD8+ T cells lacking CXCR3 (TNR3-). The clonotype was recovered from a human donor in good health. Some clones in this sample may be carry-over from other donors' samples.

The CDR3 spells CSAIDRAGYSYEQYF. The chain joins TRBV20-1 to TRBJ2-7; TCRdb picks TRBD1, but there is no DNA to check that call. The CDR3 runs to 15 residues. Germline CDR1 is DFQATT and CDR2 is SNEGSKA (reference sequence).